These T cell receptor beta chains were read from a single sample in a study of preoperative IRX-2 immunotherapy in early breast cancer. The method was immunoSEQ multiplex PCR; TCRdb's version includes in-frame clones alone and lacks a portion of them. The sample shows around 28,000 clones, around 90% of them seen only once. This sample was gathered from a patient treated with IRX-2 immunotherapy. These receptors all come from a human donor with breast cancer. Both conserved end residues are part of each CDR3. The D gene is left open where the match is weak. The listing skips clone size in some rows; elsewhere it reads once, few, many or a size class.

V	D	J	size	DNA	CDR3
TRBV5-1	TRBD1	TRBJ1-1	-	TGCGCCAGCTCCCGACAGGGTCAGAGGACTGAAGCTTTCTTT	CASSRQGQRTEAFF
TRBV19	-	TRBJ1-5	-	TGTGCCAGTAGTACTCCGGGGCCCCAGCATTTT	CASSTPGPQHF
TRBV11-2	-	TRBJ2-3	-	TGTGCCAGCAGCTTAGCTAGAGTCGAAGATACGCAGTATTTT	CASSLARVEDTQYF
TRBV30	-	TRBJ1-3	-	TGTGCCTGGAGTGCAGGGTCTAGGAACACCATATATTTT	CAWSAGSRNTIYF
TRBV29-1	TRBD1	TRBJ2-7	-	TGCAGCGGGGGACAGGCCTACGAGCAGTACTTC	CSGGQAYEQYF
TRBV5-4	-	TRBJ1-4	-	TGTGCCAGCAGCTTGGTTGGGTTAAATGAAAAACTGTTTTTT	CASSLVGLNEKLFF
TRBV19	TRBD1	TRBJ2-7	-	TGTGCCAGTAGCGACCGGGACAGGGGATCCTACGAGCAGTACTTC	CASSDRDRGSYEQYF
TRBV21-1	-	TRBJ1-3	-	TGTGCCAGCAGCAAGGAACAGGGTAAAAAACTACAGAGCTCTGGAAACACCATATATTTT	CASSKEQGKKLQSSGNTIYF
TRBV5-1	-	TRBJ1-1	-	TGCGCCAGCAGCTTGGTTGGGGGGCGCACTGAAGCTTTCTTT	CASSLVGGRTEAFF
TRBV11-2	TRBD1	TRBJ2-1	-	TGTGCCAGCAGCTCCCGACAGGGGTGGAATGAGCAGTTCTTC	CASSSRQGWNEQFF
TRBV7-2	-	TRBJ1-2	-	TGTGCCAGCAGCTTAGAGGGTCAGATCGGGACCTATGGCTACACCTTC	CASSLEGQIGTYGYTF
TRBV4-3	-	TRBJ2-3	few	TGCGCCAGCAGCCAAGCCCCAGCTAGCACAGATACGCAGTATTTT	CASSQAPASTDTQYF
TRBV6-1	TRBD2	TRBJ2-7	once	TGTGCCAGCAGTGACGGACTAGCGGAGGGCTACGAGCAGTACTTC	CASSDGLAEGYEQYF
TRBV29-1	TRBD1	TRBJ2-7	-	TGCAGCGTTGAAAAGGGACAGGGACAATACGAGCAGTACTTC	CSVEKGQGQYEQYF
TRBV18	-	TRBJ1-1	-	TGTGCCAGCTCACCACGAAGCGGCGGCGAAGCTTTCTTT	CASSPRSGGEAFF
TRBV7-2	TRBD2	TRBJ2-7	-	TGTGCCAGCAGCTTAGGGGACTACGCGTCCTACGAGCAGTACTTC	CASSLGDYASYEQYF
TRBV7-4	-	TRBJ2-3	-	TGTGCCAGCAGTTTTGGCGGGGCGGCAGATACGCAGTATTTT	CASSFGGAADTQYF
TRBV7-6	-	TRBJ2-2	-	TGTGCCAGCAGCTTAGAGACTAGACCCACCGGGGAGCTGTTTTTT	CASSLETRPTGELFF
TRBV1	-	TRBJ2-7	-	TGCACCAGCAGCCAAGGAGCAGCGGGAGGGCCGGACGAGCAGTACTTC	CTSSQGAAGGPDEQYF
TRBV15	-	TRBJ2-7	-	TGTGCCACCAGCAGTAGCGGCCGAGCGGCTTACGAGCAGTACTTC	CATSSSGRAAYEQYF
TRBV7-8	TRBD1	TRBJ1-2	-	TGTGCCAGCAGCTTAGAGGGGACAGGGATCTATGGCTACACCTTC	CASSLEGTGIYGYTF
TRBV27	-	TRBJ1-4	-	TGTGCCAGCAGTTTATCATTGGGCCTAGGGAATGAAAAACTGTTTTTT	CASSLSLGLGNEKLFF
TRBV7-6	TRBD1	TRBJ2-3	-	TGTGCCAGCAGTTCTACTCGGGACAGGGGGTTCACAGATACGCAGTATTTT	CASSSTRDRGFTDTQYF
TRBV4-1	-	TRBJ1-2	-	TGCGCCAGCAGCCAAGGAAGGTCAGGAGCCAACTATGGCTACACCTTC	CASSQGRSGANYGYTF
TRBV6-5	-	TRBJ2-2	-	TGTGCCAGCAGTCGCGGGGGCGGTTTCGGCGGGGAGCTGTTTTTT	CASSRGGGFGGELFF
TRBV6-5	-	TRBJ1-1	-	TGTGCCAGCACTTCCGTCGGGACAAGCAACACTGAAGCTTTCTTT	CASTSVGTSNTEAFF
TRBV28	-	TRBJ2-7	-	TGTGCCAGCAGTTTAGGGGGACCATTACTTTCCTACGAGCAGTACTTC	CASSLGGPLLSYEQYF
TRBV5-8	-	TRBJ1-2	-	TGTGCCAGCAGCACAACAGGGAACTATGGCTACACCTTC	CASSTTGNYGYTF
TRBV6-6	-	TRBJ2-3	-	TGTGCCAGCACCTCACTTGAATACAGCACAGATACGCAGTATTTT	CASTSLEYSTDTQYF
TRBV2	TRBD2	TRBJ2-5	-	TGTGCCAGCAGTGATTTGCTAGCGGGGGGGCGAGAGACCCAGTACTTC	CASSDLLAGGRETQYF
TRBV2	-	TRBJ1-2	-	TGTGCCAGCAGTGTCGCCCGGGGAGGCTACACCTTC	CASSVARGGYTF
TRBV5-1	-	TRBJ2-7	-	TGCGCCAGCAGCTTGCGTCAGGGAATCAACGAGCAGTACTTC	CASSLRQGINEQYF
TRBV7-2	-	TRBJ2-1	-	TGTGCCAGCAGCCCCTGGGGGGGCGCCTACAATGAGCAGTTCTTC	CASSPWGGAYNEQFF
TRBV6-1	TRBD1	TRBJ2-7	-	TGTGCCAGCAGTGAAGCTCAGACAGGGGGCTCCTACGAGCAGTACTTC	CASSEAQTGGSYEQYF
TRBV11-2	-	TRBJ2-7	-	TGTGCCAGCAGCCCCCGGGGGGCAGGTTCCTACGAGCAGTACTTC	CASSPRGAGSYEQYF
TRBV25-1	-	TRBJ2-2	medium-sized	TGTGCCAGCAGTGAATCTTTAGACACCGGGGAGCTGTTTTTT	CASSESLDTGELFF
TRBV6-1	-	TRBJ1-6	-	TGTGCCAGCAGGAACTCGGGGGGGAATTCACCCCTCCACTTT	CASRNSGGNSPLHF
TRBV7-2	TRBD2	TRBJ2-3	-	TGTGCCAGCAGCTTAGGGACTAGCTACACCGCCGGGCAGTATTTT	CASSLGTSYTAGQYF
TRBV2	-	TRBJ1-4	-	TGTGCCAGCAGTGAAGCTCCAGGGAATGAAAAACTGTTTTTT	CASSEAPGNEKLFF
TRBV9	TRBD2	TRBJ2-3	-	TGTGCCAGCAGTGCCAGCGGGGGTGATCCAGATACGCAGTATTTT	CASSASGGDPDTQYF
TRBV19	-	TRBJ1-2	-	TGTGCCAGTAGTATCATTGCAGCAGGGGACTATGGCTACACCTTC	CASSIIAAGDYGYTF
TRBV7-8	TRBD2	TRBJ2-1	-	TGTGCCAGCAGCGTAGCGGGAGGGCCAAATGAGCAGTTCTTC	CASSVAGGPNEQFF
TRBV7-2	-	TRBJ2-5	-	TGTGCCAGCAGCTTAAGGAGGGAGACCCAGTACTTC	CASSLRRETQYF
TRBV2	-	TRBJ2-3	-	TGTGCCAGCAAGGCCCAGCGGAGCACAGATACGCAGTATTTT	CASKAQRSTDTQYF
TRBV6-7	-	TRBJ1-5	-	TGTGCCAGCAGTTTCGCCACTGATCAGCCCCAGCATTTT	CASSFATDQPQHF
TRBV27	-	TRBJ1-2	-	TGTGCCAGCAGTCCAATTCCGGGACGGAACTATGGCTACACCTTC	CASSPIPGRNYGYTF
TRBV18	-	TRBJ1-3	-	TGTGCCAGCTCACCAGTTCTCGACTACGGAAACACCATATATTTT	CASSPVLDYGNTIYF
TRBV5-1	-	TRBJ2-7	-	TGCGCCAGCAGCTTGGAAGGGGAACTTTACGAGCAGTACTTC	CASSLEGELYEQYF
TRBV2	TRBD2	TRBJ2-1	-	TGTGCCAGCAGTCGGGACTATCCATCCTACAATGAGCAGTTCTTC	CASSRDYPSYNEQFF
TRBV18	-	TRBJ1-2	once	TGTGCCAGCTCAGATTCGACAGAATGGGGAGGTGGCTACACCTTC	CASSDSTEWGGGYTF
TRBV7-9	-	TRBJ1-5	-	TGTGCCAGCAGCTTAGGAGGGCGAATCGGCGATCAGCCCCAGCATTTT	CASSLGGRIGDQPQHF
TRBV5-1	-	TRBJ2-2	-	TGCGCCAGCAGCTTGGGAGGGCTGAACACCGGGGAGCTGTTTTTT	CASSLGGLNTGELFF
TRBV6-5	-	TRBJ2-7	-	TGTGCCAGCAGTACCGACACGGGGGACTACGAGCAGTACTTC	CASSTDTGDYEQYF
TRBV28	TRBD1	TRBJ1-4	-	TGTGCCAGCACCCTGGGAGGGGGCGCTGGAAGGGGTGAAAAACTGTTTTTT	CASTLGGGAGRGEKLFF
TRBV7-2	-	TRBJ2-3	-	TGTGCCAGCAGCTTAAATTCTCCCTTAGCGGACACAGATACGCAGTATTTT	CASSLNSPLADTDTQYF
TRBV7-2	-	TRBJ1-3	once	TGTGCCAGCAGTCATTTAGAGGGCACCATATATTTT	CASSHLEGTIYF
TRBV27	-	TRBJ2-2	few	TGTGCCAGCAGTTTATCGTCACAGGGTTACGGGGAGCTGTTTTTT	CASSLSSQGYGELFF
TRBV27	-	TRBJ2-7	-	TGTGCCAGCAGTTTGTTAGCCACCTACGAGCAGTACTTC	CASSLLATYEQYF
TRBV11-2	TRBD1	TRBJ1-2	-	TGTGCCAGCAGCGTTCGGGACAGATATGGCTACACCTTC	CASSVRDRYGYTF
TRBV6-4	-	TRBJ1-6	-	TGTGCCAGCAGTGCCGGGACCGAGGCAGATTCACCCCTCCACTTT	CASSAGTEADSPLHF